The 9 T cell receptor beta chains reported below all come from one sample, sequenced in a study of blood T cell repertoires in COVID-19 (dated by TCRdb to 2020 to 2022). The library relied on the immunoSEQ multiplex PCR assay. TCRdb provides this immuneACCESS table in a form limited to in-frame rearrangements. Some clones are lacking; in checked studies, under half of them reflect an unresolved V gene, and why the rest are absent is not known. This sample comprises around 65,000 clones, under 95% of them detected only once. The ten largest account for 1.6% of the sample. Sequenced sample: peripheral blood. These receptor sequences come from a human donor in a cohort sampled during active COVID-19.

The rearrangement joins TRBV27 to TRBJ2-7, with 10 bases lining up with TRBD1. The CDR3 has 16 residues. V was clipped by 2 bases and J by 5 bases; unmatched bases: 9. The germline CDR1 and CDR2 sequences are MNHEY and SMNVEV (reference sequence). The CDR3, as DNA: TGTGCCAGCAGTTTAACAGGGGACAGGGGCTTCGACGAGCAGTACTTC. It yields the protein CASSLTGDRGFDEQYF.

The J gene is TRBJ2-1, the V gene TRBV7-9, with 10 bases aligning to TRBD2. The CDR3 contains 17 residues. Germline V gives CDR1 SEHNR, CDR2 FQNEAQ (reference sequence). The trim removed 5 bases at V and 4 bases at J, leaving 11 bases unmatched. CDR3 amino acids: CASSRRAASGSYNEQFF. As DNA, the CDR3 is TGTGCCAGCAGCCGGAGGGCGGCTAGCGGGAGTTACAATGAGCAGTTCTTC.

The V and J genes are TRBV4-1 and TRBJ2-1; 8 bases are a match to TRBD2. CDR1 and CDR2 (germline): MGHRA, YSYEKL. The CDR3 consists of 16 residues. V gave up 0 bases and J gave up 9 bases; unmatched junction bases: 10. This CDR3 is CASSQEAGVPYREQFF. In DNA form, the CDR3 reads TGCGCCAGCAGCCAAGAAGCGGGAGTCCCTTACCGTGAGCAGTTCTTC.

The chain is built from TRBV10-1 and TRBJ2-5; no clear D gene. Germline V CDR1 and CDR2: WNHNN, SYGVQD (reference sequence). Trimming shortened V by 3 bases and J by 1 base, and 6 bases separated the two germline ends. The CDR3 is made up of 13 amino acids. This CDR3 is CASSDSLQETQYF. CDR3 sequence (DNA): TGCGCCAGCAGTGATAGTCTCCAAGAGACCCAGTACTTC.

The chain carries TRBV19 and TRBJ2-1; 10 bases match TRBD2. The V gene's germline CDR1 is LNHDA and CDR2 SQIVND (reference sequence). Trimming removed 7 bases from V and 1 base from J; junction bases left unmatched: 10. The CDR3 consists of 17 residues. CDR3 sequence: CASTAASGRRSYNEQFF. CDR3 DNA: TGTGCCAGTACGGCGGCTAGCGGGAGAAGGTCCTACAATGAGCAGTTCTTC.

This clone has only one observation. The V call is TRBV6-2 or TRBV6-3, the J call TRBJ1-2, with 10 bases matching TRBD1. CDR1 is MNHEY and CDR2 is SVGEGT in the germline V gene. The CDR3 consists of 16 residues. Trimming cost V 0 bases and J 6 bases; bases outside gene matches: 7. CDR3 amino acids: CASSYSSWTGGNGYTF. The CDR3, as DNA: TGTGCCAGCAGTTACTCGAGTTGGACAGGGGGAAATGGCTACACCTTC.

The V gene is TRBV6-4, the J gene TRBJ2-7, with TRBD1 identical over 9 bases. The V and J ends lost 4 bases and 4 bases, in that order; junction bases with no gene match: 8. Germline V gene sequence: CDR1 MRHNA, CDR2 SNTAGT. The CDR3 loop spans 15 amino acids. The CDR3 bases are TGTGCCAGCAGTGTAGGGACAGGGCTAGTATACGAGCAGTACTTC. Translated: CASSVGTGLVYEQYF.

Only a few counts were recorded for this clone. The chain uses TRBV7-2 and TRBJ1-1; TRBD1 aligns across 11 bases. Germline CDR1 and CDR2: SGHTA and FQGNSA. V shed 1 base, J shed 0 bases, and the junction held 7 bases outside the gene matches. This CDR3 region has 18 residues. CDR3 bases: TGTGCCAGCAGCTTAGGTCCGGACAGGGGGCTTTTGAACACTGAAGCTTTCTTT. Protein: CASSLGPDRGLLNTEAFF.

This chain connects TRBV5-1 to TRBJ2-7, with TRBD1 identical over 7 bases. The CDR3 spans 14 residues. Germline-derived CDR1 and CDR2 are SGHRS and YFSETQ. With V trimmed by 0 bases and J by 4 bases, 4 bases remained unmatched. The CDR3 nucleotides are TGCGCCAGCAGCTTGGTGTCAGGGGGTTACGAGCAGTACTTC. It yields the protein CASSLVSGGYEQYF.